This T cell receptor beta chain comes out of a study of CXCR3-negative and CXCR3-positive naive CD8 T cells (dated by TCRdb to the late 2010s). Context from the whole study: Around 140 million TRB reads were obtained in total, roughly 1.5 +/- 0.3 million reads per library. Diversity and physicochemical repertoire analyses covered roughly ten donors pooled from two independent experiments. TRBV-TRBJ cluster analysis included naive subsets from about 5 donors and memory cells from 3 donors.

The reads were generated on a NextSeq 550. The Human TCR Profiling Kit (MiLaboratory) was used to prepare UMI-labeled 5' RACE TRB cDNA libraries. The full amount of extracted RNA was used for cDNA synthesis, and the full amount of resulting cDNA was used for PCR amplification. Libraries were prepared in parallel using an identical number of PCR cycles. In the original analysis: MIGEC and MiXCR extracted about 54,000 +/- 9,700 unique UMI-labeled TRB cDNA molecules per library, requiring at least two reads per UMI. On average, approximately 40,000 +/- 10,000 functional in-frame TRB CDR3 nucleotide clonotypes lacking stop codons were found per library. After downsampling to 5000 UMI-labeled TRB molecules per sample, diversity metrics such as normalized Shannon-Wiener and Chao1 were calculated in VDJtools. For the central five CDR3 residues, VDJtools calculated physicochemical properties weighted by clonotype size, namely interaction energy, strength, volume and Kidera factor 4. The reads underwent TCRdb reprocessing, giving one record for each CDR3 protein sequence and no DNA. The authors' filters were not applied to this entry. In this sample's table one finds tens of thousands of distinct CDR3 sequences. Together, the top ten hold 15% of the sample.

Each CD8+ T cell subset was flow-sorted in triplicate, with under 350,000 cells per subset placed directly into RLT lysis buffer. Peripheral blood mononuclear cells were isolated from buffy coats using standard density gradient centrifugation. Total RNA was extracted from sorted cells with an RNeasy Mini Kit. The CDR3 holds 17 amino acids from the cysteine to the phenylalanine. No DNA sequence was recorded. CDR1 LGHNA and CDR2 YSLEER were looked up in the germline V gene. Results the study describes overall, beyond this receptor: Naive CXCR3-negative and CXCR3-positive cells from the same donor showed similar TRBV-TRBJ usage, whereas memory cells showed distinct patterns. Comparably high repertoire diversity was found in both naive subsets, whereas much lower repertoire diversity was found in memory CD8+ T cells. Because CXCR3 expression was partially decreased after cryopreservation, freshly isolated PBMCs were used for most assays. Because surface CD5, which has been linked to self-reactivity in mice, was comparable between naive subsets, TCR interaction strength was also inferred from TRB CDR3 physicochemical properties.

Points on this clonotype: Its antigen remains unidentified.

The TCR sequence derives from a human donor in good health. Some clones in this sample may be carry-over from other donors' samples. The chain is assembled from TRBV4-3 and TRBJ1-2; the TCRdb D gene call, TRBD1, has no DNA to confirm it. The sample was memory CD8+ T cells from blood. The sample's cell subset or site label, decoded: conventional CD8+ memory T cells (TMEM), sorted as controls. The CDR3 in this case is CASSEESGGENRYGYTF.